This TCR beta chain was identified during a study of shared clonotypes between healthy human individuals. Study findings and constraints: Clonotypes which were not shared had lower generation probabilities than clonotypes that all four donors shared.

The V gene's germline CDR1 is SQVTM and CDR2 ANQGSEA. Trimming shortened V by 6 bases and J by 0 bases, and 6 bases separated the two germline ends. CDR3 length: 11 residues. This clone was counted at least ten times. The antigen remains unidentified. Other nucleotide sequences from this sample produce the same CDR3. The study separated CD4+ cells into CD45RA+ naive and CD45RA-negative memory subsets. Researchers divided each subset's genomic DNA evenly across several immunoSEQ plates. Measured with immunoSEQ multiplex PCR; TCRdb has only the in-frame clones, and not every one. The profile covers just over 2,000,000 clones, with approximately 95% appearing a single time and around 0.13% taken by the ten largest.

The rearrangement joins TRBV29-1 to TRBJ2-7, with no clear D. This clonotype originated in a man aged 18 to 29 in good health. The sequencing sample was made of naive CD4+ T cells sorted from blood. The subset: CD45RA+ positively selected. The CDR3 DNA reads as TGCAGCGTAATCCTCTCCTACGAGCAGTACTTC. Its protein product is CSVILSYEQYF.